One sample yielded the 30 T cell receptor beta chains listed below, sequenced in a study of regulatory T cells in long-lasting Graves disease. Researchers made TCR beta libraries by using iRepertoire HTBI primers and running Arm-PCR on CDR3 regions. TCRdb redid the calling of the multiplex PCR reads with MiXCR, one entry per CDR3 protein. The sample shows 620,000 or so distinct CDR3 sequences, about 16% of them seen only once. Time point specified: newly diagnosed GD, antithyroid drugs for less than 3 months. RNA from PBMCs was the source of the TCR library. This same sample was also taken into another study, of T cells in Graves' hyperthyroidism and ophthalmopathy.

The sample was peripheral blood mononuclear cells (PBMCs), taken at new diagnosis, from a patient treated with antithyroid drugs. These receptor sequences come from a woman aged 25 to 39 with Graves disease.

The sample holds many counts of this clonotype. The chain joins TRBV5-1 to TRBJ1-1; weak D call: TRBD1 (6 bases). The germline gives CDR1 SGHRS, CDR2 YFSETQ. The CDR3 length is 14 residues. V lost 5 bases and J lost 4, with 15 bases in between. CDR3 loop: CASRAYTGFTEAFF. DNA for the CDR3: TGCGCCAGCAGAGCGTACACAGGGTTCACTGAAGCTTTCTTT.

There are many counts of this clonotype. This rearrangement joins TRBV28 to TRBJ2-7; D may be TRBD2 (7 bases). The CDR3 runs to 15 residues. CDR1 and CDR2 from the germline V gene are MDHEN and SYDVKM. Trimming took 7 bases from V and 2 from J, leaving 18 bases between them. CDR3 coding DNA: TGTGCCAGCACCCGTAAAAGGGGGGGAACCTACGAGCAGTACTTC. This gives the protein CASTRKRGGTYEQYF. The full variable domain, its missing parts supplied by reference TRBV28 and TRBJ2-7, is DVKVTQSSRYLVKRTGEKVFLECVQDMDHENMFWYRQDPGLGLRLIYFSYDVKMKEKGDIPEGYSVSREKKERFSLILESASTNQTSMYLCASTRKRGGTYEQYFGPGTRLTVT.

In this sample, this clonotype turned up a few times. The genes are TRBV29-1 and TRBJ2-5; no definite D call. Per germline, CDR1 SQVTM and CDR2 ANQGSEA. The CDR3 is 15 amino acids. Between the trimmed V and J ends, which lost 6 bases and 4 bases, there was a span of 21 bases. CDR3 sequence reads: CSVMTSAVFGETQYF. The CDR3 DNA reads TGCAGCGTAATGACCTCGGCGGTATTCGGAGAGACCCAGTACTTC.

At least ten counts were recorded for this clonotype. This chain connects TRBV28 to TRBJ2-3, with 9 positions matching TRBD2. Looked up from germline, CDR1 is MDHEN and CDR2 is SYDVKM. The CDR3 is made up of 16 amino acids. V lost 4 bases, J lost 0 bases, and 5 bases stayed unmatched. CDR3 in amino acids: CASSSLAGRSTDTQYF. CDR3 coding DNA: TGTGCCAGCAGTTCCCTAGCGGGAAGAAGCACAGATACGCAGTATTTT.

This chain uses TRBV7-9 with TRBJ2-7; 12 nucleotides align to TRBD2. Unmatched junction bases numbered 15, after V lost 4 bases and J lost 2 bases. CDR1 is SEHNR and CDR2 is FQNEAQ in the germline V gene (reference sequence). The CDR3 sequence is 19 residues long. CDR3 nucleotides: TGTGCCAGCAGCTCCCAGGGCTATGGGGCTAGCGGGAGGGCCTACGAGCAGTACTTC. It is translated as CASSSQGYGASGRAYEQYF.

This clonotype occurred a few times. The chain is built from TRBV2 and TRBJ1-5, with 9 bases that match TRBD1. Germline loops: CDR1 SNHLY, CDR2 FYNNEI. The CDR3 spans 16 residues. V gave up 4 bases and J gave up 3 bases; unmatched junction bases: 7. CDR3: CASSAWTGAINQPQHF. CDR3 DNA sequence: TGTGCCAGCAGTGCATGGACAGGGGCTATCAATCAGCCCCAGCATTTT.

This clonotype was observed many times. The chain is built from TRBV28 and TRBJ2-2; D uncertain. The V end lost 3 bases, the J end lost 4 bases, and 15 bases lay between the germline ends. CDR3 length: 16 residues. CDR1 MDHEN and CDR2 SYDVKM come from the germline V gene. This CDR3 is CASSLGSGRVTGELFF. The CDR3 bases are TGTGCCAGCAGTTTGGGGTCAGGTCGGGTCACCGGGGAGCTGTTTTTT.

This clonotype was observed at least ten times. V gene TRBV2 combines with J gene TRBJ2-1; D remains ambiguous. V lost 3 bases, J lost 8 bases, and 14 bases lay in between. This CDR3 has 14 amino acids. CDR1 and CDR2 (germline): SNHLY, FYNNEI. CDR3 amino acids: CASSEEATAHEQFF. The DNA of the CDR3 is TGTGCCAGCAGTGAGGAAGCAACGGCCCATGAGCAGTTCTTC.

This clonotype appeared many times. The chain combines TRBV19 with TRBJ2-5, with D possibly being TRBD1 (6 bases). The V gene lost 5 bases and the J gene lost 5 bases, with 15 bases spanning the gap. Germline CDR1 reads LNHDA; CDR2 reads SQIVND (reference sequence). This CDR3 comprises 14 residues. This chain's CDR3 is CASSGQGSRETQYF. The CDR3 DNA reads as TGTGCCAGTAGTGGCCAGGGGAGTCGGGAGACCCAGTACTTC. Combining the CDR3 with reference TRBV19 and TRBJ2-5 gives the whole variable domain DGGITQSPKYLFRKEGQNVTLSCEQNLNHDAMYWYRQDPGQGLRLIYYSQIVNDFQKGDIAEGYSVSREKKESFPLTVTSAQKNPTAFYLCASSGQGSRETQYFGPGTRLLVL.

V gene TRBV7-9 combines with J gene TRBJ1-1, with D hard to call. There are 12 residues in the CDR3. Germline V gene data show CDR1 as SEHNR and CDR2 as FQNEAQ (reference sequence). Trimming shortened V by 4 bases and J by 8 bases, and 11 bases separated the two germline ends. CDR3 coding DNA: TGTGCCAGCAGCTCCCAAGACAAGGAAGCTTTCTTT. Protein sequence: CASSSQDKEAFF.

Regarding this clonotype: Since a much larger clone is just one base distant, this may be a read error. The chain couples TRBV6-4 to TRBJ1-2; D gene ambiguous. Germline assignment: CDR1 MRHNA and CDR2 SNTAGT. The CDR3 is 11 residues long. CDR3: CANSSLGGYTF. CDR3 nucleotide sequence: TGTGCCAACAGTTCACTCGGCGGCTACACCTTC.

The chain links TRBV9 to TRBJ1-1, with 9 bases aligning to TRBD1. Germline CDR1 and CDR2: SGDLS and YYNGEE. The V segment lost 3 bases and the J segment 10 bases; nucleotides outside the gene matches: 7. The CDR3 has 13 residues. The CDR3 nucleotides are TGTGCCAGCAGCGCAGGCCAGACAGGGGGAGCTTTCTTT. Translation gives CASSAGQTGGAFF.

The V and J genes are TRBV3-1 and TRBJ2-1, with 10 positions matching TRBD1. This CDR3 has 12 amino acids. The germline gives CDR1 LGHDT, CDR2 YNNKEL (reference sequence). J was trimmed by 9 bases and V by 10 bases; bases with no gene match: 6. The DNA of the CDR3 is TGTGCCACGAGACAGGGGGCCGGTGAGCAGTTCTTC. Translated: CATRQGAGEQFF.

This chain uses TRBV9 with TRBJ2-1; 7 positions match TRBD2. The germline gives CDR1 SGDLS, CDR2 YYNGEE. Losses at the gene ends were 8 bases for V and 0 bases for J; bases not matched to a gene: 5. This CDR3 contains 14 residues. As DNA, the CDR3 is TGTGCCAGTGGACGGGAGGACTCCTACAATGAGCAGTTCTTC. Its protein product is CASGREDSYNEQFF.

The table lists this clonotype with a few counts. The chain employs TRBV19 and TRBJ1-5, with D perhaps matching TRBD1 (5 bases). CDR1 is LNHDA and CDR2 is SQIVND in the germline V gene (reference sequence). The CDR3 contains 15 residues. V was cut by 5 bases and J by 6 bases, with 17 bases left in between. Written as DNA, the CDR3 is TGTGCCAGTAGTTTCCAGGGCCTTTTAAGTCAGCCCCAGCATTTT. As protein: CASSFQGLLSQPQHF.

The V gene is TRBV3-1, the J gene TRBJ2-3; TRBD2 matches 10 bases. V was clipped by 2 bases and J by 3 bases; unmatched bases: 8. The CDR3 loop spans 17 amino acids. CDR1 and CDR2 (germline): LGHDT, YNNKEL (reference sequence). The CDR3 loop reads CASSQMTSGWGTDTQYF. Here the CDR3 DNA reads TGTGCCAGCAGCCAAATGACTAGCGGGTGGGGGACAGATACGCAGTATTTT.

In its sample, this clonotype was seen a few times. The CDR3 nucleotides read TGTGCCAGCAGTTTTTATTCCAGCTCCTACGAGCAGTACTTC. Residues: CASSFYSSSYEQYF. J is TRBJ2-7 and V is TRBV28; no firm D call. There are 14 residues in the CDR3. Trimming took off 3 bases at V and 0 bases at J, with 9 bases between the two ends. Germline CDR1 reads MDHEN; CDR2 reads SYDVKM.

This clonotype was counted only a few times. This sequence joins TRBV7-2 and TRBJ2-2; 11 bases match TRBD2. V lost 1 base to trimming and J lost 4 bases; unmatched junction nucleotides: 5. This CDR3 is built from 17 residues. Germline CDR1 is SGHTA and CDR2 is FQGNSA. CDR3 sequence: CASSLGATSGITGELFF. Written as DNA, the CDR3 is TGTGCCAGCAGCTTAGGGGCGACTAGCGGGATCACCGGGGAGCTGTTTTTT. The full variable domain, in which reference TRBV7-2 and TRBJ2-2 provide the parts outside the CDR3, is GAGVSQSPSNKVTEKGKDVELRCDPISGHTALYWYRQSLGQGLEFLIYFQGNSAPDKSGLPSDRFSAERTGGSVSTLTIQRTQQEDSAVYLCASSLGATSGITGELFFGEGSRLTVL.

V and J are TRBV19 and TRBJ1-3; unclear D gene. The CDR3 sequence is 11 residues long. Germline V lookup: CDR1 LNHDA, CDR2 SQIVND (reference sequence). Trimming removed 3 bases at V and 4 bases at J, with 1 base between. The CDR3 DNA sequence: TGTGCCAGTAGTATGGGAAACACCATATATTTT. It codes for CASSMGNTIYF.

This clonotype came up once. The V call is TRBV10-3, the J call TRBJ2-6; 7 bases are a match to TRBD1. Losses at the gene ends were 6 bases for V and 1 base for J; bases not matched to a gene: 15. The CDR3 has 19 amino acids. Germline CDR1 ENHRY, CDR2 SYGVKD. The CDR3 nucleotides are TGTGCCATCAGCGAAGACACGGGACAGTTTATATCTGGGGCCAACGTCCTGACTTTC. Protein: CAISEDTGQFISGANVLTF.

CDR3 in DNA: TGTGCCAGCTGCCGGGACAGGGGAGGCAATTCACCCCTCCACTTT. Its protein product is CASCRDRGGNSPLHF. The V and J genes are TRBV2 and TRBJ1-6; the match to TRBD1 covers 10 bases. V gave up 8 bases and J gave up 7 bases; unmatched junction bases: 8. CDR3 length: 15 residues. The germline V gene encodes CDR1 SNHLY and CDR2 FYNNEI.

This clonotype was found many times. The rearrangement uses TRBV6-1 and TRBJ1-5; no firm D call. CDR1 MNHNS and CDR2 SASEGT come from the germline V gene. The V end lost 8 bases, the J end lost 1 base, and 6 bases lay between the germline ends. The CDR3 length is 12 residues. CDR3 protein: CASDWSNQPQHF. CDR3 coding DNA: TGTGCCAGCGATTGGAGCAATCAGCCCCAGCATTTT.

The J gene is TRBJ1-1, the V gene TRBV30; a possible D gene is TRBD1 (6 bases). The germline V and J ends were trimmed by 5 bases and 4 bases, with 14 bases remaining between them. CDR1 GTSNPN and CDR2 SVGIG come from the germline V gene (reference sequence). This CDR3 is 13 amino acids long. The CDR3 protein is CAWDSTGSTEAFF. The CDR3 bases are TGTGCCTGGGACTCCACAGGGAGCACTGAAGCTTTCTTT.

This clonotype was recorded at least ten times. The rearrangement links TRBV12-3 or TRBV12-4 to TRBJ1-5; D may be TRBD1 (6 bases). V lost 4 bases and J 4 bases, leaving 11 bases between the germline ends. CDR3 length: 14 residues. CDR3 nucleotides: TGTGCCAGCAGTTCGGTGGGGGCTAATCAGCCCCAGCATTTT. Translated, it gives CASSSVGANQPQHF.

This clonotype was counted many times. This chain connects TRBV28 to TRBJ1-2; possible D gene TRBD1, 5 bases. This CDR3 is built from 13 residues. Germline V gene lookup returns CDR1 MDHEN and CDR2 SYDVKM. V lost 8 bases and J 8 bases, leaving 18 bases between the germline ends. The CDR3 DNA is TGTGCCAGCCATGGATCGTGGGGGAAAGGCTACACCTTC. This gives the protein CASHGSWGKGYTF.

The rearrangement links TRBV29-1 to TRBJ2-2; either TRBD1 or TRBD2 may fit D (5 bases each). Germline loops: CDR1 SQVTM, CDR2 ANQGSEA. Between the trimmed V and J ends, which lost 5 bases and 3 bases, there was a span of 13 bases. The length of the CDR3 is 14 residues. The DNA for the CDR3 is TGCAGCGTTCGTGGGGGATTAGACACCGGGGAGCTGTTTTTT. This codes for CSVRGGLDTGELFF.

This clonotype was picked up many times. This chain links TRBV6-1 with TRBJ1-5; D call uncertain. Germline CDR1 MNHNS, CDR2 SASEGT. V dropped 9 bases and J dropped 0 bases, with 15 bases sitting between them. This CDR3 contains 15 residues. The CDR3 coding sequence is TGTGCCAGTTCAAAGGCAGGTTATAGCAATCAGCCCCAGCATTTT. As protein: CASSKAGYSNQPQHF.

This clonotype was observed at least ten times. This chain uses TRBV28 with TRBJ2-7, with 12 positions matching TRBD2. CDR3 length: 14 amino acids. The V and J ends lost 6 bases and 3 bases, in that order; junction bases with no gene match: 3. Germline V gives CDR1 MDHEN, CDR2 SYDVKM. The CDR3 coding sequence is TGTGCCAGCAGCCCGGGACTAGCGGGCTACGAGCAGTACTTC. Its translation: CASSPGLAGYEQYF.

The chain combines TRBV6-1 with TRBJ1-2, with D possibly TRBD1 on 5 matching bases. The CDR3 is 15 residues long. Trimming removed 6 bases at V and 2 bases at J, with 16 bases between. The V gene's germline CDR1 is MNHNS and CDR2 SASEGT. The CDR3 nucleotides are TGTGCCAGCAGACCAACGCAGGGAATAAACTATGGCTACACCTTC. Translated, it gives CASRPTQGINYGYTF.

This clonotype came up many times. The rearrangement joins TRBV7-2 to TRBJ2-5; D may be TRBD1 or TRBD2 (6 bases each). The CDR3 totals 14 residues. Germline assignment: CDR1 SGHTA and CDR2 FQGNSA. The ends were cut back, 6 bases at V and 2 bases at J, with 13 bases in the middle. CDR3 loop: CASRLQGGQETQYF. The CDR3 DNA is TGTGCCAGCAGGTTACAGGGAGGACAAGAGACCCAGTACTTC.